The following is a T cell receptor beta chain sequence with its context. The same CDR3 can be traced to other DNA sequences in this sample. Some clones are missing from TCRdb's copy, which holds only in-frame ones; the method was immunoSEQ multiplex PCR. The repertoire consists of about 530,000 clones, with roughly 91% occurring once and the leading ten covering roughly 8.3%. The V gene's germline CDR1 is SGHRS and CDR2 YFSETQ. V dropped 0 bases and J dropped 2 bases, with 8 bases sitting between them. The CDR3 sequence is 14 residues long. The sample belongs to a study of blood T cell repertoires in COVID-19. Study overall: Italy, Spain and the United States were the sources of the convalescent and acute COVID-19 samples.

The material sequenced was peripheral blood. The sequence came from a woman aged 45-65 years with COVID-19, enrolled during active disease. The chain is built from TRBV5-1 and TRBJ1-1; D perhaps matches TRBD1 (5 bases). The CDR3 DNA sequence: TGCGCCAGCAGCTTGGTGGGGGGAAACACTGAAGCTTTCTTT. It specifies CASSLVGGNTEAFF.